This T cell receptor beta chain was documented in a study of T-cell memory formation after mild COVID-19. Study background: TCR clusters mostly belonged to single donors.

This clonotype has ten or more counts. Antigen unknown. Points from the study as a whole: CD4+ bias marked clones expanding day 15 to 37, unlike balanced contracting clones.

5'RACE with constant-segment primers yielded barcoded, UMI-tagged TCR alpha and TCR beta cDNA libraries. TCRdb re-analysed the 5' RACE reads in MiXCR, keeping a single row per CDR3 protein. Of just under 150,000 distinct CDR3 sequences listed, roughly 6.2% were seen once; the top ten hold about 1.9%. Germline CDR1 and CDR2: SGHRS and YFSETQ. CDR3 length: 12 residues. Trimming shortened V by 2 bases and J by 10 bases, and 12 bases separated the two germline ends. The chain is built from TRBV5-1 and TRBJ1-1, with D hard to call. The TCR sequence derives from an adult woman who had mild COVID-19 (a few samples of this study predate the infection). Cell type and time point are not known. The sequenced material came from PBMCs or a T cell subset sorted from them (not recorded which). The CDR3 spells CASSLEASGAFF. The CDR3 nucleotides are TGCGCCAGCAGCTTAGAAGCCTCCGGAGCTTTCTTT.